The clone carrying this T cell receptor (beta chain) was counted a few times. The antigen is undetermined. For the second PCR, which ran for roughly 6 to 11 cycles, a sample-barcoded 5' primer and a J-beta primer mix were used. TCRdb passed the 5' RACE reads through MiXCR, listing each CDR3 protein once. The table shows around 1,700,000 distinct CDR3 sequences, with roughly 30% occurring only once. PBMCs, at least 6 million per sample, were isolated. The length of the CDR3 is 14 residues. Looked up from germline, CDR1 is SGDLS and CDR2 is YYNGEE. Trimming cost V 0 bases and J 6 bases, with 10 bases left between them. The source of the sample is a study of blood T cells in healthy people across ages. Study context: Capture by template switching was about one barcoded beta molecule per two T cells. Study conclusions and caveats: Fewer expanded clones and more diversity marked long-lived versus aged donors. Samples with more naive T cells showed higher observed beta diversity.

The receptor was isolated from a woman in her twenties or thirties in good health. The sequenced sample was blood. This rearrangement joins TRBV9 to TRBJ2-1; D gene ambiguous. The CDR3 loop reads CASSVVVPPNEQFF. CDR3 nucleotide sequence: TGTGCCAGCAGCGTAGTCGTCCCACCCAATGAGCAGTTCTTC.